This TCR beta chain stems from a study of CD8 T cells in Susac syndrome. Study-wide results and limits: As the study acknowledged, the number of individuals who were part of its TCR sequencing and HLA analysis was relatively small.

RNA was extracted with the RNeasy kit, and a quantity of roughly 0.45 to 1 ug was reverse transcribed using random hexamers. It was immunoSEQ multiplex PCR that amplified TCR beta CDR3 across 54 Vbeta and 13 Jbeta. A single record per CDR3 protein comes from TCRdb applying MiXCR to the immunoSEQ multiplex PCR reads. The table has around 120,000 distinct CDR3 sequences, around 94% seen once. V was clipped by 6 bases and J by 3 bases, with 8 bases between them. The CDR3 is 12 residues long. Turning to this clonotype: Its antigen is unidentified.

The sequenced material came from CD4+ T cells from PBMCs. The TCR was taken from a human donor with multiple sclerosis. The rearrangement joins TRBV12-3 or TRBV12-4 to TRBJ1-2, with D possibly being TRBD1 (5 bases). The CDR3 loop reads CASSGAYYGYTF. In nucleotides, the CDR3 is TGTGCCAGCAGCGGGGCTTACTATGGCTACACCTTC.